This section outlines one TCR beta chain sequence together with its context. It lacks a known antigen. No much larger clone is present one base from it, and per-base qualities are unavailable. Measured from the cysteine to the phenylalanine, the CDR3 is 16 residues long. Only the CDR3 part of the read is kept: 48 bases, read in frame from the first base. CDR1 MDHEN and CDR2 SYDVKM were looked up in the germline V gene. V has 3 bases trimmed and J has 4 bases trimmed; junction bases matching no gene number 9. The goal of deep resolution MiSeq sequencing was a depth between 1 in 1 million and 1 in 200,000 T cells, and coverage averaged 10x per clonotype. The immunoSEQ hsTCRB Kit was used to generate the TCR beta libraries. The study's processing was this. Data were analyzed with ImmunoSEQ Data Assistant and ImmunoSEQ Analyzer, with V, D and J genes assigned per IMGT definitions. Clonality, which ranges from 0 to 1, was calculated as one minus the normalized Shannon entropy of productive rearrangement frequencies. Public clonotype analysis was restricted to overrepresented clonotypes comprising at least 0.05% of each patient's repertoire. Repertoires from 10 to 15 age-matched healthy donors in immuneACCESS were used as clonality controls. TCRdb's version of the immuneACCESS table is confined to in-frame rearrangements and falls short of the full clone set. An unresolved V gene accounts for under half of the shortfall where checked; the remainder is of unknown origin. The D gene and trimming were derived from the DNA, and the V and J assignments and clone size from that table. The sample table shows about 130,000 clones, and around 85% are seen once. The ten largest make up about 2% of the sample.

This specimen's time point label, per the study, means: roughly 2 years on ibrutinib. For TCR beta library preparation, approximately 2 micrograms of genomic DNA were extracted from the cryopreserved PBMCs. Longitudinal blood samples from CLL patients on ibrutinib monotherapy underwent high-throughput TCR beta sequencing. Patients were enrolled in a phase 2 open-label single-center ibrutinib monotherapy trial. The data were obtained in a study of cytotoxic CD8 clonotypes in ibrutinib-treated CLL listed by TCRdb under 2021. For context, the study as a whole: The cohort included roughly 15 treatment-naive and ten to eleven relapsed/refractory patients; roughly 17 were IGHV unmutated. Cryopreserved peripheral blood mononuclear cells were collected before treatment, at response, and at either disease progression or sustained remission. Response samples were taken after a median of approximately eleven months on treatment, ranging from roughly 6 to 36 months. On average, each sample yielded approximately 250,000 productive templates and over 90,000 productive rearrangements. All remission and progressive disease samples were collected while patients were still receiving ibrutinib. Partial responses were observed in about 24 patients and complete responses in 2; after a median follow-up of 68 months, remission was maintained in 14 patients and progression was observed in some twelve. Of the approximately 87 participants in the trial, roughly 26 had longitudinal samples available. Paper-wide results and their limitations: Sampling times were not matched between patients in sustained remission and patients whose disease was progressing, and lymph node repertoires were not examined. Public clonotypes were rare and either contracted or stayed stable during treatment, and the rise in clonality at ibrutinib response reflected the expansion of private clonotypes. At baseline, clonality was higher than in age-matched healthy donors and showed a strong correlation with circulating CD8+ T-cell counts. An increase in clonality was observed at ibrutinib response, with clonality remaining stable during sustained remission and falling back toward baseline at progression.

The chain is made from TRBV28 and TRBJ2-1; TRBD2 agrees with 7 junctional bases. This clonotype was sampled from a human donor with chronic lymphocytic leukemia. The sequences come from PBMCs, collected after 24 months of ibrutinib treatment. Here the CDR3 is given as CASSLVTLAAYNEQFF. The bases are TGTGCCAGCAGTTTGGTTACGCTAGCGGCTTACAATGAGCAGTTCTTC.